This record concerns one TCR beta chain sequence. As yet, its antigen is unknown. This record belongs to a study of T cell repertoires in cytomegalovirus infection. MiXCR, applied by TCRdb to the reads, yields one record per CDR3 protein. The sample has hundreds of thousands of distinct CDR3 sequences; roughly a third are singletons. The sample was cultured PBMCs, taken from culture after CMV antigen stimulation. The sequence was collected from a human donor in good health (CMV status not recorded). Some clones in this sample may be carry-over from other donors' samples.

The chain's CDR3 is CASTDTSPPRNEQFF. The CDR3 DNA follows: TGTGCCAGCACCGACACTAGCCCACCCCGGAATGAGCAGTTCTTC. This chain uses TRBV7-9 with TRBJ2-1, with D tentatively TRBD2 (6 bases). The CDR3 covers 15 residues. Germline V gene sequence: CDR1 SEHNR, CDR2 FQNEAQ (reference sequence). Trimming stripped 7 bases from V and 7 bases from J, with 20 bases between.